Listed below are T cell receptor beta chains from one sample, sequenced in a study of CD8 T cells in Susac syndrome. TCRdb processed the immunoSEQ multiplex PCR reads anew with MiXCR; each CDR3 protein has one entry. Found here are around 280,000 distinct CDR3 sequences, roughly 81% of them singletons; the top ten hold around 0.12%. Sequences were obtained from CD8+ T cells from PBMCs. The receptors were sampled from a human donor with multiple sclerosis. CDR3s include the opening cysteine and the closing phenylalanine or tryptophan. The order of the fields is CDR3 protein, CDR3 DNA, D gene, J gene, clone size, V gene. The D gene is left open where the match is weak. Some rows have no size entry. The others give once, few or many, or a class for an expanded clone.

CASSWDRFYEQYF TGTGCCAGCAGTTGGGACAGGTTCTACGAGCAGTACTTC TRBD1 TRBJ2-7 - TRBV27
CASSLEGSGWLSSYEQYF TGCGCCAGCAGCTTGGAAGGTAGCGGGTGGCTATCCTCCTACGAGCAGTACTTC TRBD2 TRBJ2-7 - TRBV5-1
CAWKGRGSSYEQYF TGTGCCTGGAAGGGCCGGGGCAGCTCCTACGAGCAGTACTTC - TRBJ2-7 once TRBV30
CASSAGAGTRAYNEQFF TGTGCCAGCAGTGCCGGGGCCGGGACTAGGGCCTACAATGAGCAGTTCTTC TRBD2 TRBJ2-1 - TRBV27
CASSLGLAIQETQYF TGTGCCAGCAGCTTGGGACTAGCAATCCAAGAGACCCAGTACTTC TRBD2 TRBJ2-5 - TRBV5-6
CASSSRSFSGELFF TGTGCCAGTAGTTCCAGGTCCTTTTCCGGGGAGCTGTTTTTT - TRBJ2-2 - TRBV19
CASRRAVTRGLGPGNTIYF TGTGCCAGCAGGCGAGCGGTAACCAGGGGCTTGGGCCCTGGAAACACCATATATTTT - TRBJ1-3 - TRBV28
CASSLWADTEAFF TGTGCCAGCAGTTTATGGGCAGACACTGAAGCTTTCTTT - TRBJ1-1 - TRBV27
CASSSYRGDSGSLSGANVLTF TGTGCCAGCAGTTCTTACAGGGGTGATAGCGGTTCCCTCTCTGGGGCCAACGTCCTGACTTTC - TRBJ2-6 - TRBV27
CASSIGGGQPQHF TGTGCCAGTAGTATAGGAGGGGGACAGCCCCAGCATTTT - TRBJ1-5 - TRBV19
CASNIHRQVAGTDTQYF TGCGCCAGCAATATCCACCGACAGGTTGCGGGCACAGATACGCAGTATTTT - TRBJ2-3 once TRBV5-1
CASSLEGFNGEQYF TGTGCCAGCAGCCTGGAGGGATTTAACGGCGAGCAGTACTTC - TRBJ2-7 - TRBV7-3
CAISGDSTDTQYF TGTGCCATCAGTGGGGACTCCACAGATACGCAGTATTTT - TRBJ2-3 - TRBV10-3
CASSYGWQGNEQFF TGTGCCAGCAGTTATGGGTGGCAAGGCAATGAGCAGTTCTTC - TRBJ2-1 - TRBV27
CASSFPETEETQYF TGTGCCAGCAGTTTTCCTGAGACAGAAGAGACCCAGTACTTC - TRBJ2-5 - TRBV28
CATSLLTPDSNQPQHF TGTGCCACCTCGCTACTTACCCCGGATAGCAATCAGCCCCAGCATTTT - TRBJ1-5 - TRBV6-2/TRBV6-3
CASSVGSGRAGNEQFF TGTGCCAGCAGCGTAGGAAGCGGGAGGGCCGGCAATGAGCAGTTCTTC TRBD2 TRBJ2-1 once TRBV9